Listed below are T cell receptor beta chains from one sample, sequenced in a study of T cell changes during pregnancy in multiple sclerosis. Repertoires were generated with immunoSEQ multiplex PCR, while TCRdb's copy carries only in-frame clones and drops some. The sample contains around 39,000 clones, roughly 84% of which appear only once. Here the sequenced sample was CD8+ T cells from peripheral blood mononuclear cells, taken in the first trimester of pregnancy. These TCRs come from a female donor with multiple sclerosis, enrolled in a pregnancy study. Both conserved end residues are part of each CDR3. The order of the fields is V gene, D gene, clone size, J gene, CDR3 DNA, CDR3 protein. The D gene is left open where the match is weak. Only some rows state a clone size, as once, few, many or a class for expanded clones.

v_call: TRBV5-1
d_call: TRBD2
clone_size: -
j_call: TRBJ2-1
cdr3_nt: TGCGCCAGCACCCTAGGGCTAGCGGGGGGGCTGCGCGACAATGAGCAGTTCTTC
cdr3_aa: CASTLGLAGGLRDNEQFF

v_call: TRBV6-5
d_call: TRBD1
clone_size: -
j_call: TRBJ1-2
cdr3_nt: TGTGCCAGCAGACTGACAGGGGCCCACTATGGCTACACCTTC
cdr3_aa: CASRLTGAHYGYTF

v_call: TRBV7-8
d_call: TRBD1
clone_size: -
j_call: TRBJ2-7
cdr3_nt: TGTGCCAGCAGCGCGGGACAGGGGCTACACGAGCAGTACTTC
cdr3_aa: CASSAGQGLHEQYF

v_call: TRBV6-4
d_call: TRBD1
clone_size: medium-sized
j_call: TRBJ2-2
cdr3_nt: TGTGCCAGCAGTGACGGGACAGGGGGCACCGGGGAGCTGTTTTTT
cdr3_aa: CASSDGTGGTGELFF

v_call: TRBV21-1
d_call: -
clone_size: once
j_call: TRBJ2-6
cdr3_nt: TGTGCCAGCAGTCTCTCTGGGGCCAACGTCCTGACTTTC
cdr3_aa: CASSLSGANVLTF

v_call: TRBV11-2
d_call: TRBD1
clone_size: -
j_call: TRBJ1-4
cdr3_nt: TGTGCCAGCAGCCTGGGACAGGGCTTAGAAAAACTGTTTTTT
cdr3_aa: CASSLGQGLEKLFF

v_call: TRBV27
d_call: TRBD1
clone_size: -
j_call: TRBJ2-5
cdr3_nt: TGTGCCAGCAGTTTCCAGGGGGATCCCGAAGAGACCCAGTACTTC
cdr3_aa: CASSFQGDPEETQYF

v_call: TRBV7-3
d_call: TRBD1
clone_size: once
j_call: TRBJ2-3
cdr3_nt: TGTGCCAGCAGCTCCCGGGACAGGGTCACAGATACGCAGTATTTT
cdr3_aa: CASSSRDRVTDTQYF

v_call: TRBV29-1
d_call: -
clone_size: -
j_call: TRBJ2-7
cdr3_nt: TGCAGCGTGGACGAACTGGGGAGCTCCTACGAGCAGTACTTC
cdr3_aa: CSVDELGSSYEQYF

v_call: TRBV11-3
d_call: -
clone_size: -
j_call: TRBJ2-1
cdr3_nt: TGTGCCAGCAGCGTAACAGTGGGGGGCAATGAGCAGTTCTTC
cdr3_aa: CASSVTVGGNEQFF

v_call: TRBV19
d_call: -
clone_size: -
j_call: TRBJ1-3
cdr3_nt: TGTGCCAGTAGTTTCAGGGACACCGGAAACACCATATATTTT
cdr3_aa: CASSFRDTGNTIYF

v_call: TRBV6-5
d_call: TRBD1
clone_size: -
j_call: TRBJ2-7
cdr3_nt: TGTGCCAGCAGCTTAGGGACAGGGGTGGGAGACGAGCAGTACTTC
cdr3_aa: CASSLGTGVGDEQYF

v_call: TRBV13
d_call: TRBD1
clone_size: -
j_call: TRBJ1-1
cdr3_nt: TGTGCCAGCAGCGTCGCCGGGACAGGGTGGGAGAGGGCTTTCTTT
cdr3_aa: CASSVAGTGWERAFF

v_call: TRBV2
d_call: -
clone_size: -
j_call: TRBJ1-1
cdr3_nt: TGTGCCAGCAAAGGCAGGGCAAACTCTGAAGCTTTCTTT
cdr3_aa: CASKGRANSEAFF

v_call: TRBV18
d_call: -
clone_size: -
j_call: TRBJ2-5
cdr3_nt: TGTGCCAGCTCACTCGAACGGGGTTGGCAAGAGACCCAGTACTTC
cdr3_aa: CASSLERGWQETQYF

v_call: TRBV10-3
d_call: -
clone_size: -
j_call: TRBJ1-5
cdr3_nt: TGTGCCATCAGTCCAGGGTACAATCAGCCCCAGCATTTT
cdr3_aa: CAISPGYNQPQHF

v_call: TRBV21-1
d_call: -
clone_size: -
j_call: TRBJ2-2
cdr3_nt: TGTGCCAGCAGCAAAACTCCCCTATCGCGGGGGGCCCGTAACACCGGGGAGCTGTTTTTT
cdr3_aa: CASSKTPLSRGARNTGELFF

v_call: TRBV5-1
d_call: -
clone_size: -
j_call: TRBJ2-1
cdr3_nt: TGCGCCAGCAGCTTGTTATCAGACTACAATGAGCAGTTCTTC
cdr3_aa: CASSLLSDYNEQFF

v_call: TRBV9
d_call: -
clone_size: -
j_call: TRBJ1-6
cdr3_nt: TGTGCCAGCAGCTCCTCCTCCTATAATTCACCCCTCCACTTT
cdr3_aa: CASSSSSYNSPLHF

v_call: TRBV4-2
d_call: -
clone_size: -
j_call: TRBJ1-1
cdr3_nt: TGTGCCAGCAGCGGCGGGGGGGGCGCTTTCTTT
cdr3_aa: CASSGGGGAFF

v_call: TRBV6-5
d_call: TRBD1
clone_size: medium-sized
j_call: TRBJ1-6
cdr3_nt: TGTGCCAGCAGTTCACCCGGGACAGGGGGTGTACCCCTCCACTTT
cdr3_aa: CASSSPGTGGVPLHF

v_call: TRBV10-3
d_call: -
clone_size: -
j_call: TRBJ1-5
cdr3_nt: TGTGCCATCAGTGACACAGGGTCCTCGGGGCAGCCCCAGCATTTT
cdr3_aa: CAISDTGSSGQPQHF

v_call: TRBV28
d_call: -
clone_size: -
j_call: TRBJ1-5
cdr3_nt: TGTGCCAGCAGTTTGTGGGGGGACTTCAATCAGCCCCAGCATTTT
cdr3_aa: CASSLWGDFNQPQHF

v_call: TRBV4-1
d_call: -
clone_size: few
j_call: TRBJ1-5
cdr3_nt: TGCGCCAGCAGCCCAGAAGGATCGAGAGGAATATGGCAGCCCCAGCATTTT
cdr3_aa: CASSPEGSRGIWQPQHF

v_call: TRBV7-9
d_call: TRBD2
clone_size: -
j_call: TRBJ2-7
cdr3_nt: TGTGCCAGCAGCTTAATAGCGGGGGTCCCCTACGAGCAGTACTTC
cdr3_aa: CASSLIAGVPYEQYF

v_call: TRBV5-1
d_call: TRBD1
clone_size: -
j_call: TRBJ1-1
cdr3_nt: TGCGCCAGCAGCTTGGCTGGGACAGTGAACACTGAAGCTTTCTTT
cdr3_aa: CASSLAGTVNTEAFF

v_call: TRBV10-3
d_call: -
clone_size: -
j_call: TRBJ2-7
cdr3_nt: TGTGCCATCAGCGAACGCCTAGGGTTAGCGGCAACCTACGAGCAGTACTTC
cdr3_aa: CAISERLGLAATYEQYF

v_call: TRBV9
d_call: TRBD2
clone_size: -
j_call: TRBJ2-3
cdr3_nt: TGTGCCAGCGGGGTATGGAGCGGGGAAACAGATACGCAGTATTTT
cdr3_aa: CASGVWSGETDTQYF

v_call: TRBV5-6
d_call: -
clone_size: -
j_call: TRBJ2-1
cdr3_nt: TGTGCCAGCAGCTTATCGTACAATGAGCAGTTCTTC
cdr3_aa: CASSLSYNEQFF

v_call: TRBV5-4
d_call: TRBD1
clone_size: -
j_call: TRBJ2-5
cdr3_nt: TGTGCCAGCAGGAAGACAGGGGATGAGCAGTACTTC
cdr3_aa: CASRKTGDEQYF

v_call: TRBV9
d_call: -
clone_size: few
j_call: TRBJ1-1
cdr3_nt: TGTGCCAGCAGCGTATCCTCCGGGGGAAACACTGAAGCTTTCTTT
cdr3_aa: CASSVSSGGNTEAFF

v_call: TRBV5-1
d_call: -
clone_size: once
j_call: TRBJ1-2
cdr3_nt: TGCGCCAGCAGCTTTACAGAAATCTATGGCTACACCTTC
cdr3_aa: CASSFTEIYGYTF

v_call: TRBV6-6
d_call: -
clone_size: -
j_call: TRBJ1-1
cdr3_nt: TGTGCCAGCAGTTACTCGGGGGAGGGGGACACTGAAGCTTTCTTT
cdr3_aa: CASSYSGEGDTEAFF

v_call: TRBV4-1
d_call: TRBD1
clone_size: -
j_call: TRBJ2-7
cdr3_nt: TGCGCCAGCAGCCGAAGAGCGTGGACAGGGTCTAGTTGGTACGAGCAGTACTTC
cdr3_aa: CASSRRAWTGSSWYEQYF

v_call: TRBV5-6
d_call: -
clone_size: -
j_call: TRBJ2-7
cdr3_nt: TGTGCCAGCAGCCCTTCTCCGACGTGGCCCGGGGACGAGCAGTACTTC
cdr3_aa: CASSPSPTWPGDEQYF

v_call: TRBV5-4
d_call: -
clone_size: -
j_call: TRBJ2-3
cdr3_nt: TGTGCCAGCATCGGGCCGGGGGGCCCCACAGATACGCAGTATTTT
cdr3_aa: CASIGPGGPTDTQYF

v_call: TRBV6-4
d_call: -
clone_size: -
j_call: TRBJ2-6
cdr3_nt: TGTGCCAGCAGAGCACAGGGCTTTGGGGCCAACGTCCTGACTTTC
cdr3_aa: CASRAQGFGANVLTF

v_call: TRBV19
d_call: -
clone_size: -
j_call: TRBJ2-2
cdr3_nt: TGTGCCAGTAACGAGGGGGATATTGGGGAGCTGTTTTTT
cdr3_aa: CASNEGDIGELFF

v_call: TRBV9
d_call: TRBD2
clone_size: once
j_call: TRBJ2-7
cdr3_nt: TGTGCCAGCAGCCCAAGCGGGGTCGCCTACGAGCAGTACTTC
cdr3_aa: CASSPSGVAYEQYF

v_call: TRBV10-3
d_call: TRBD1
clone_size: -
j_call: TRBJ2-2
cdr3_nt: TGTGCCATCAGTGATTCCGGGACAGGGGGCATCGGGGAGCTGTTTTTT
cdr3_aa: CAISDSGTGGIGELFF

v_call: TRBV4-2
d_call: TRBD2
clone_size: -
j_call: TRBJ2-7
cdr3_nt: TGTGCCAGCAGCCCGGGACTAGTCTACGAGCAGTACTTC
cdr3_aa: CASSPGLVYEQYF

v_call: TRBV5-6
d_call: TRBD1
clone_size: -
j_call: TRBJ2-7
cdr3_nt: TGTGCCAGCAGCATACAGACAGGGGGCGAACCCTACGAGCAGTACTTC
cdr3_aa: CASSIQTGGEPYEQYF

v_call: TRBV2
d_call: -
clone_size: -
j_call: TRBJ1-1
cdr3_nt: TGTGCCAGCAGTGAATTCCCTAGCGAAGCTTTTTTT
cdr3_aa: CASSEFPSEAFF

v_call: TRBV6-4
d_call: -
clone_size: -
j_call: TRBJ2-3
cdr3_nt: TGTGCCAGCAGTGAAGAGGATCGGGTTCCCACAGATACGCAGTATTTT
cdr3_aa: CASSEEDRVPTDTQYF

v_call: TRBV7-9
d_call: TRBD1
clone_size: -
j_call: TRBJ1-2
cdr3_nt: TGTGCCAGCAGCTCCCCGGGACAGGGGCACTATGGCTACACCTTC
cdr3_aa: CASSSPGQGHYGYTF

v_call: TRBV30
d_call: -
clone_size: -
j_call: TRBJ1-6
cdr3_nt: TGTGCCTGGAGTTCGGGGAGGGATTCACCCCTCCACTTT
cdr3_aa: CAWSSGRDSPLHF

v_call: TRBV5-6
d_call: -
clone_size: -
j_call: TRBJ2-7
cdr3_nt: TGTGCCAGCAGTTTTGGGACTCATCCTTCCTACGAGCAGTACTTC
cdr3_aa: CASSFGTHPSYEQYF

v_call: TRBV10-3
d_call: -
clone_size: -
j_call: TRBJ1-2
cdr3_nt: TGTGCCACCCAGGGTGAAGGTTTATATGGCTACACCTTC
cdr3_aa: CATQGEGLYGYTF

v_call: TRBV6-5
d_call: TRBD1
clone_size: -
j_call: TRBJ1-1
cdr3_nt: TGTGCCAGCAGTTCAGGGGGTGAAGCTTTCTTT
cdr3_aa: CASSSGGEAFF

v_call: TRBV9
d_call: -
clone_size: -
j_call: TRBJ2-7
cdr3_nt: TGTGCCAGCAGCGTAGGTGACTCGGGCGAGCAGTACTTC
cdr3_aa: CASSVGDSGEQYF

v_call: TRBV4-1
d_call: TRBD2
clone_size: -
j_call: TRBJ2-5
cdr3_nt: TGCGCCAGCAGCCAAGAAGGCGGCGGGGGGGATTGGGAGACCCAGTACTTC
cdr3_aa: CASSQEGGGGDWETQYF

v_call: TRBV9
d_call: -
clone_size: -
j_call: TRBJ1-2
cdr3_nt: TGTGCCAGCAGCGAGGGGACTAACTATGGCTACACCTTC
cdr3_aa: CASSEGTNYGYTF

v_call: TRBV19
d_call: TRBD2
clone_size: -
j_call: TRBJ2-1
cdr3_nt: TGTGCCAGTAGTATAGATCCCCCACTAGCGGGGGGGCGAAATGAGCAGTTCTTC
cdr3_aa: CASSIDPPLAGGRNEQFF

v_call: TRBV13
d_call: TRBD1
clone_size: -
j_call: TRBJ1-6
cdr3_nt: TGTGCCAGCAGCTCAGGGACAGGCTATAATTCACCCCTCCACTTT
cdr3_aa: CASSSGTGYNSPLHF